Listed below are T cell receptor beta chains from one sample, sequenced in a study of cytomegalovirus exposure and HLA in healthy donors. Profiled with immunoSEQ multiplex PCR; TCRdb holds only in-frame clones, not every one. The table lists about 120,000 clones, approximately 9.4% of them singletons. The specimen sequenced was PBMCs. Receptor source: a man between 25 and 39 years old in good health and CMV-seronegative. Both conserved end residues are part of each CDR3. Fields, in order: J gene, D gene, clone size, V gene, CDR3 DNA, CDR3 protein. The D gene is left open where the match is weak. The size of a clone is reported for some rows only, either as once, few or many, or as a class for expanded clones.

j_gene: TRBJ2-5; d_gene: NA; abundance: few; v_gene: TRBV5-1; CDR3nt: TGCGCCAGCACCATGACGGGGAGTGTGGGGACCCAGTACTTC; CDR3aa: CASTMTGSVGTQYF
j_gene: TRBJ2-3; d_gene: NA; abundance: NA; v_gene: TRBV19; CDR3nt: TGTGCCAGTAGTACCGGGACTGCTAGCACAGATACGCAGTATTTT; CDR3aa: CASSTGTASTDTQYF
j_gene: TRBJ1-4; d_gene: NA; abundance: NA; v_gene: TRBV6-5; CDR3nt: TGTGCCAGCAGAACGACGAAAGGGAGTGGGGAAAAACTGTTTTTT; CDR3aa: CASRTTKGSGEKLFF
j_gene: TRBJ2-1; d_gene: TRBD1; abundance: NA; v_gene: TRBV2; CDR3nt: TGTGCCAGCAGTGACGGGGACAGGGGGTCCCTGACGTTCAATGAGCAGTTCTTC; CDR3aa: CASSDGDRGSLTFNEQFF
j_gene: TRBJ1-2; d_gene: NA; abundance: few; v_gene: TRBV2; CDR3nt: TGTGGCAGGCGGGGGGGATATGGCTACACCTTC; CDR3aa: CGRRGGYGYTF
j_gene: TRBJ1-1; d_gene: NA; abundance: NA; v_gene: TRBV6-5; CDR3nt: TGTGCCAGCAGTCGAACGACGGGGAACACTGAAGCTTTCTTT; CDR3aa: CASSRTTGNTEAFF
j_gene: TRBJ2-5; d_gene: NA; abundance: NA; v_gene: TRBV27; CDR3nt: TGTGCCAGCAGTTTATTTGTCCCCGGCAGGGGCGGGACCCAGTACTTC; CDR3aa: CASSLFVPGRGGTQYF
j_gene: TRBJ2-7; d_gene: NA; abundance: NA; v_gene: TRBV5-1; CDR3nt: TGCGCCAGCAGCCCCGACAGGACCTACGAGCAGTACTTC; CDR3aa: CASSPDRTYEQYF
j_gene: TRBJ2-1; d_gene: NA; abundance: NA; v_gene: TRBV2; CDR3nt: TGTGCCAGCACCCCCCCAAATCCAATCGGTGAGCAGTTCTTC; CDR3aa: CASTPPNPIGEQFF
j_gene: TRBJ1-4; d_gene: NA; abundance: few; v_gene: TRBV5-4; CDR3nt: TGTGCCAGCAGCCCGCGGGGGATTGCTGAAAAACTGTTTTTT; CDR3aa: CASSPRGIAEKLFF
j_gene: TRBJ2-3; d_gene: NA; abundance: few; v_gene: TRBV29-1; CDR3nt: TGCAGCGCTGAAAAAGGGGGAACAGATACGCAGTATTTT; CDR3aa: CSAEKGGTDTQYF
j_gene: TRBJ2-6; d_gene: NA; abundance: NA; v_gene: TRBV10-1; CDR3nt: TGCGCCAGCAGTGCGCTTCGACTGACCTCTGGGGCCAACGTCCTGACTTTC; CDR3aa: CASSALRLTSGANVLTF
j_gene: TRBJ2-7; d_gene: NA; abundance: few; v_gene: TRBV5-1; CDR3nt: TGCGCCAGCAGCGTGAAGGAGACTGGCAACGAGCAGTACTTC; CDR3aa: CASSVKETGNEQYF
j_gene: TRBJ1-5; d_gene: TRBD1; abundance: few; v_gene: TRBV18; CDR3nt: TGTGCCAGCTCACCACCGCAGGGGGGCAATCAGCCCCAGCATTTT; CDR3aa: CASSPPQGGNQPQHF
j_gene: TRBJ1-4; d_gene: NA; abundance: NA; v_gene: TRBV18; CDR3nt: TGTGCCAGCTCACCAGAGCCAGGTGTGGATGAAAAACTGTTTTTT; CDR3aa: CASSPEPGVDEKLFF
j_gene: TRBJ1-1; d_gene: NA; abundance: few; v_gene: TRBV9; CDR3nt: TGTGCCAGCAGCGCGGGACATATGAACACTGAAGCTTTCTTT; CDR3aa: CASSAGHMNTEAFF
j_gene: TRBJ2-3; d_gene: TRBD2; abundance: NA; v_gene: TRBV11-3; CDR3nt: TGTGCCAGCAGCTTTACTAGCGGGGGCGGCGATACGCAGTATTTT; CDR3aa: CASSFTSGGGDTQYF
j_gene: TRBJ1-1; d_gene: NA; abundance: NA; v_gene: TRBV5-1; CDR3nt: TGCGCCAGCAGCCCGGTCGCCGGGACTAACACTGAAGCTTTCTTT; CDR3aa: CASSPVAGTNTEAFF
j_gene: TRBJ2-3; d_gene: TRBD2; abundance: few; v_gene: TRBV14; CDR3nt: TGTGCCAGCAGCCAAGATTTAGCGGGAGGGCGAGATACGCAGTATTTT; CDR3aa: CASSQDLAGGRDTQYF
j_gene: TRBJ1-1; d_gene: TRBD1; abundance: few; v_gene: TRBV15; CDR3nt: TGTGCCACCAGCCGGCCGACAGGGAAAGGCACTGAAGCTTTCTTT; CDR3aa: CATSRPTGKGTEAFF
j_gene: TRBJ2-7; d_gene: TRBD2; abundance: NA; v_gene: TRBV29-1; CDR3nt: TGCAGCGTTGTGACTAGCGGGGGACCTTACGAGCAGTACTTC; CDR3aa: CSVVTSGGPYEQYF
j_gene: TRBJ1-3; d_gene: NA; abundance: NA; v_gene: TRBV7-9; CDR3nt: TGTGCCAGCAGCAAAACCGGGACAAGCTCTGGAAACACCATATATTTT; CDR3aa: CASSKTGTSSGNTIYF
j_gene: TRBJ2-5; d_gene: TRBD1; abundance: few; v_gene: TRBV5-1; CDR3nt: TGCGCCAGCAGCTTGAGACAGGGGGCCCAAGGGACCCAGTACTTC; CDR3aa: CASSLRQGAQGTQYF
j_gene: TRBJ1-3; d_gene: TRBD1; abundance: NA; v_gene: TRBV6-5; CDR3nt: TGTGCCAGCAGTTACTCTGGGACAGCTGGAAACACCATATATTTT; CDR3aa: CASSYSGTAGNTIYF
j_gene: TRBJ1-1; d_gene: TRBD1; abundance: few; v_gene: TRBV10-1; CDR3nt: TGCGCCAGCAGTTTCGGACAGGGCACTGAAGCTTTCTTT; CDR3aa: CASSFGQGTEAFF
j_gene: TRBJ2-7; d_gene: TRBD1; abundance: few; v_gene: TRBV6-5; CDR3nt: TGTGCCAGCAGTAAGGGACAGTCCTACGAGCAGTACTTC; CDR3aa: CASSKGQSYEQYF
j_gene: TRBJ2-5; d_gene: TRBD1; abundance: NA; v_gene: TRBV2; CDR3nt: TGTGCCAGCAATCCGGGACAGGGTCAAGAGACCCAGTACTTC; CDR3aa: CASNPGQGQETQYF
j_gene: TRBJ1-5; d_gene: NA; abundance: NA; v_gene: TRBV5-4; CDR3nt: TGTGCCAGCAGCATCAGGGATAGCAATCAGCCCCAGCATTTT; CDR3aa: CASSIRDSNQPQHF
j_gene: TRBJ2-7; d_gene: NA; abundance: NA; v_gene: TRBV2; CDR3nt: TGTGCCAGCAGTGATCCGGACAGCCTTGACTCCTACGAGCAGTACTTC; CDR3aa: CASSDPDSLDSYEQYF
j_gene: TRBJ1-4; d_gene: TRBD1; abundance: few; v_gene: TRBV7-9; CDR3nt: TGTGCCAGCAGCCTTGACAGGGGACATGAAAAACTGTTTTTT; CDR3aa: CASSLDRGHEKLFF
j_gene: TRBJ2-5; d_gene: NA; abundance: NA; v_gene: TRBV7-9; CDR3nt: TGTGCCAGCAGTCCAGGGGTCCTCTTCCAAGAGACCCAGTACTTC; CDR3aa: CASSPGVLFQETQYF
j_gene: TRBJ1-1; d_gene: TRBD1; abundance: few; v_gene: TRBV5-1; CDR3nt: TGCGCCAGCAGCCTCTCAACCGGGACAGGGATGCGAAGCACTGAAGCTTTCTTT; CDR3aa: CASSLSTGTGMRSTEAFF
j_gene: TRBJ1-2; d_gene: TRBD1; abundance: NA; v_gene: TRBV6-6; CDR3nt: TGTGCCAGCAGTTACTCGGGACAGGGGGAACTCTATGGCTACACCTTC; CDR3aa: CASSYSGQGELYGYTF
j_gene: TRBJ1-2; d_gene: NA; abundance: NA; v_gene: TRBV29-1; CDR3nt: TGCAGCGCCCGGGGGGCCGGAGGCTACACCTTC; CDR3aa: CSARGAGGYTF
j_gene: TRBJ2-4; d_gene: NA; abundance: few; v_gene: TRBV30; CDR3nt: TGTGCCTGGAGTGTATCACGGGGCATTCAGTACTTC; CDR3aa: CAWSVSRGIQYF
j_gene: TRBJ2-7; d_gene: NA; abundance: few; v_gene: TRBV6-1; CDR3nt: TGTGCCACCCGATCCGGGACATCCTACGAGCAGTACTTC; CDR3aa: CATRSGTSYEQYF
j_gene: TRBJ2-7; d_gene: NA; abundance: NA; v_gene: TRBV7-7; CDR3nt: TGTGCTAGCAGCTTAGAGGCAGGGTCCTACGAGCAGTACTTC; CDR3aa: CASSLEAGSYEQYF
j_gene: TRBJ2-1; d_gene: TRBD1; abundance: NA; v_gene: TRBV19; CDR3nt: TGTGCCAGTAGTCCGGGACAGGGTTCTTACAATGAGCAGTTCTTC; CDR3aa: CASSPGQGSYNEQFF
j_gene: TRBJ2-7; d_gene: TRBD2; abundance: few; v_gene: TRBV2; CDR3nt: TGTGCCAGCAGTGAACTCGCTCGGCCTAGCGGGGCGCGGGAGCAGTACTTC; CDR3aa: CASSELARPSGAREQYF
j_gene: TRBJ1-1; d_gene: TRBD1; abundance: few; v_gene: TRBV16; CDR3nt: TGTGCCAGCAGCCCTCACCCGGAGGGGGCGTTCACTGAAGCTTTCTTT; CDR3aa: CASSPHPEGAFTEAFF
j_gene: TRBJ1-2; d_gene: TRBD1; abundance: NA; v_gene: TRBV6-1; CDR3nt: TGTGCCAGCAGTGAAGTCGGACAGGGCCGCGGCTACACCTTC; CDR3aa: CASSEVGQGRGYTF
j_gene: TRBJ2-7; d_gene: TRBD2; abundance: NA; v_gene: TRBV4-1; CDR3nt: TGCGCCAGCAGCCTAGTAAGCGGGAGGGGATACGAGCAGTACTTC; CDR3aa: CASSLVSGRGYEQYF
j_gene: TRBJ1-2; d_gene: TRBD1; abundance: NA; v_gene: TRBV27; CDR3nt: TGTGCCAGCAGTTTCCATGACAGGGGGAAAGGCTATGGCTACACCTTC; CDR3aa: CASSFHDRGKGYGYTF
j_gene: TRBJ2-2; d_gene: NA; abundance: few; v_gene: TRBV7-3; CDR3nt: TGTGCCAGCAGCTCGAGTCTAGACGGGGAGCTGTTTTTT; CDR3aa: CASSSSLDGELFF
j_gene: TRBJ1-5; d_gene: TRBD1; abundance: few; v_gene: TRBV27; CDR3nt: TGTGCCAGCAGACCTCAGGGGGCTGGTGGTCAGCCCCAGCATTTT; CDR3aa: CASRPQGAGGQPQHF
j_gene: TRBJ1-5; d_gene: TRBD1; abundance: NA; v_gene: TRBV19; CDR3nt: TGTGCCAGTAGTGAAAGACAGGGGCGCAATCAGCCCCAGCATTTT; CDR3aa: CASSERQGRNQPQHF
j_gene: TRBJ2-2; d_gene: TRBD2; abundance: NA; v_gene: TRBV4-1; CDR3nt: TGCGCCAGCAGCTTCCGAGGACTAGCGGGAGTCACCGGGGAGCTGTTTTTT; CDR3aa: CASSFRGLAGVTGELFF
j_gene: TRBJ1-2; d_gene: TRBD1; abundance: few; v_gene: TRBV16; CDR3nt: TGTGCCAGCAGCCAAGAGGGACGCGGGACAGGCTATGGCTACACCTTC; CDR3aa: CASSQEGRGTGYGYTF
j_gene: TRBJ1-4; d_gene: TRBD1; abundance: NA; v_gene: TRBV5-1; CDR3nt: TGCGCCAGCAGCCGCGGACAGGAGGAAGAAAAACTGTTTTTT; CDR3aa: CASSRGQEEEKLFF
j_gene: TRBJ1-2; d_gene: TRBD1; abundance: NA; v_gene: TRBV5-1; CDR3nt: TGCGCCAGCAGCCTCGGGACAGGGAATGGGAATGGCTACACCTTC; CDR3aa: CASSLGTGNGNGYTF
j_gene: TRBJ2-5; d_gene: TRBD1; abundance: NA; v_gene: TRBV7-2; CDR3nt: TGTGCCAGCAGCTTAACAGGGGGACAAGAGACCCAGTACTTC; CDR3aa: CASSLTGGQETQYF
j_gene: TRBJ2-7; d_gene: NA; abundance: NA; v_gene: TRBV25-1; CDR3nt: TGTGCCAGCAGTGAACGGAGGGGAGGCTACGAGCAGTACTTC; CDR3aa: CASSERRGGYEQYF
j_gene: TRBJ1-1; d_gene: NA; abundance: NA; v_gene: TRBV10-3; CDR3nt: TGTGCCATCAGTGAGACTTACACTGAAGCTTTCTTT; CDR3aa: CAISETYTEAFF
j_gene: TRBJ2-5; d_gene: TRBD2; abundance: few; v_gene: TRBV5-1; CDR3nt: TGCGCCAGCAGCCCCGGACTAGCGGGGGAGCGGGAGACCCAGTACTTC; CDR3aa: CASSPGLAGERETQYF
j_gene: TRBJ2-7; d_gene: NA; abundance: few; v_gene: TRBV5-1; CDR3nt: TGCGCCAGCAGCTTGGAGGTAGGGGCGTACGAGCAGTACTTC; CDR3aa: CASSLEVGAYEQYF
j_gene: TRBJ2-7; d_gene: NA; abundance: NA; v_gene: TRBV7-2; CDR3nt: TGTGCCAGCAGCCGAAAAGGGGCGCAGAATTACGAGCAGTACTTC; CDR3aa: CASSRKGAQNYEQYF
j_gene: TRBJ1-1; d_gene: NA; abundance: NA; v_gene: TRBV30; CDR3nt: TGTGCCTCCCAGGGCCAGAACACTGAAGCTTTCTTT; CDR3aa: CASQGQNTEAFF
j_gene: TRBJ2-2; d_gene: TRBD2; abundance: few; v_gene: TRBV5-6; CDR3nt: TGTGCCAGCAGCTCCTTGCTGATAGCGGGAGGCCAGAACACCGGGGAGCTGTTTTTT; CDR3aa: CASSSLLIAGGQNTGELFF
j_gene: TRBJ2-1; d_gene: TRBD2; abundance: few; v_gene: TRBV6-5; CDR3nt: TGTGCCAGCAGGACTAGCGGGGGGGCGGCGTTCTTC; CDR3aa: CASRTSGGAAFF
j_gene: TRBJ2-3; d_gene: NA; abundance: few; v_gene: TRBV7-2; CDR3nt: TGTGCCAGCAGCTCGGAGACCCGGGGGAGCACAGATACGCAGTATTTT; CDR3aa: CASSSETRGSTDTQYF